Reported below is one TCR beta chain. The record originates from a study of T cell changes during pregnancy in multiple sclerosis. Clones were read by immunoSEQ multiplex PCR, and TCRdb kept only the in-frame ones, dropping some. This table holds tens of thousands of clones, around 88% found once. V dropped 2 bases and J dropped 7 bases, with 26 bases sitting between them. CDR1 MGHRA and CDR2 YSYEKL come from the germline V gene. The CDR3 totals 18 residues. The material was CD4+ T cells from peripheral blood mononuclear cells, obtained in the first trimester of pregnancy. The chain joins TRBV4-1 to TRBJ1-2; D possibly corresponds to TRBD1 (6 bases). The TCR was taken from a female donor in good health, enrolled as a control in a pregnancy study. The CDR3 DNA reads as TGCGCCAGCAGCCAAAGATTACCCTCGACAGGCTTCTCGGGTGGCTACACCTTC. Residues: CASSQRLPSTGFSGGYTF.